Shown below are 28 T cell receptor beta chains from a single sample sequenced in a study of blood T cells in healthy people across ages. Next came a second PCR, run for about 6 to 12 cycles, which used a sample-barcoded 5' primer along with a J-beta primer mix. TCRdb re-called the 5' RACE reads with MiXCR, one entry per CDR3 protein. The sample holds 730,000 or so distinct CDR3 sequences, around 38% seen once. Sequencing used blood. These receptors were obtained from a man older than 75 in good health.

In this sample, this clonotype turned up a few times. CDR3: CASSLKGATYEQYF. CDR3 nucleotides: TGTGCCAGCAGCTTAAAGGGGGCGACCTACGAGCAGTACTTC. This sequence joins TRBV7-9 and TRBJ2-7; TRBD1 agrees at 7 bases. The CDR3 contains 14 residues. Trimming removed 2 bases from V and 2 bases from J; junction bases left unmatched: 3. Germline CDR1 and CDR2: SEHNR and FQNEAQ (reference sequence).

This clonotype was observed many times. The rearrangement joins TRBV7-2 to TRBJ2-7, with D perhaps TRBD1 or TRBD2 (5 bases each). The CDR3 is 12 residues long. Trimming shortened V by 1 base and J by 12 bases, and 13 bases separated the two germline ends. Germline CDR1 is SGHTA and CDR2 is FQGNSA. In DNA, the CDR3 is TGTGCCAGCAGCTTAGGGGACGCGGCGGGGTACTTC. This translates into CASSLGDAAGYF.

This clonotype has only a few counts. The CDR3 region is CASSQDLGTGTGELFF. The CDR3 nucleotides are TGTGCCAGCAGCCAAGATCTTGGGACAGGCACCGGGGAGCTGTTTTTT. The chain employs TRBV14 and TRBJ2-2; 8 bases agree with TRBD1. Germline-derived CDR1 and CDR2 are SGHDN and FVKESK. Unmatched junction bases numbered 4, after V lost 0 bases and J lost 4 bases. The CDR3 has 16 amino acids.

The chain combines TRBV14 with TRBJ2-1; D perhaps matches TRBD2 (7 bases). Germline V CDR1 and CDR2: SGHDN, FVKESK. The CDR3 runs to 16 residues. V lost 1 base and J lost 13, with 23 bases in between. The CDR3 nucleotides are TGTGCCAGCAGCCAAGCGGGACTTGGGAGGGGGGATCGCCAGTTCTTC. Its translation is CASSQAGLGRGDRQFF.

There are many counts of this clonotype. The V call is TRBV25-1, the J call TRBJ2-7; D perhaps matches TRBD1 (5 bases). Trimming removed 0 bases at V and 3 bases at J, with 15 bases between. Looked up from germline, CDR1 is MGHDK and CDR2 is SYGVNS. The CDR3 has 16 amino acids. The CDR3 nucleotides are TGTGCCAGCAGTGAATATCCGGTAGGGGTATTCTACGAGCAGTACTTC. This gives the protein CASSEYPVGVFYEQYF.

The genes are TRBV27 and TRBJ1-6; 11 bases are shared with TRBD1. The CDR3 spans 18 residues. Trimming at V came to 2 bases and at J to 0 bases, leaving 3 bases not matched to a gene. From germline, CDR1 is MNHEY and CDR2 SMNVEV (reference sequence). CDR3 nucleotides: TGTGCCAGCAGTTTACGGGACAGGGGGAGCTCCTATAATTCACCCCTCCACTTT. Translating gives CASSLRDRGSSYNSPLHF.

This clonotype came up a few times. V and J are TRBV6-1 and TRBJ2-3, with 8 bases that match TRBD2. The V gene's germline CDR1 is MNHNS and CDR2 SASEGT. CDR3 length equals 15 residues. V lost 2 bases and J lost 6; bases outside the gene matches: 7. CDR3 amino acids: CASSESLAGLDTQYF. CDR3 bases: TGTGCCAGCAGTGAAAGTTTAGCGGGGCTTGATACGCAGTATTTT.

This clonotype was seen more than once but under ten times. The chain joins TRBV28 to TRBJ2-2; no clear D. Germline loops: CDR1 MDHEN, CDR2 SYDVKM. V lost 6 bases to trimming and J lost 0 bases, with 5 bases between them. The CDR3 sequence is 13 residues long. The CDR3 DNA sequence: TGTGCCAGCAGATTCCCGAACACCGGGGAGCTGTTTTTT. It codes for CASRFPNTGELFF.

This clonotype was counted only a few times. V gene TRBV9 combines with J gene TRBJ1-6; D is undetermined. The CDR3 covers 13 residues. The V gene's germline CDR1 is SGDLS and CDR2 YYNGEE. V shed 1 base and J shed 7 bases, with 6 bases lying between them. DNA of the CDR3: TGTGCCAGCAGCGTATCAGAGAATTCACCCCTCCACTTT. Translation: CASSVSENSPLHF. Full variable domain (remainder filled in from reference TRBV9 and TRBJ1-6): DSGVTQTPKHLITATGQRVTLRCSPRSGDLSVYWYQQSLDQGLQFLIQYYNGEERAKGNILERFSAQQFPDLHSELNLSSLELGDSALYFCASSVSENSPLHFGNGTRLTVT.

This clonotype was counted only a few times. The V call is TRBV14, the J call TRBJ1-1; D possibly corresponds to TRBD1 (6 bases). Deletions cut 1 base from V and 6 bases from J, with 12 bases between. This CDR3 has 14 amino acids. Germline CDR1 and CDR2: SGHDN and FVKESK. The CDR3 DNA follows: TGTGCCAGCAGCCAAGTTCAGGGGTGGTCTGAAGCTTTCTTT. It encodes CASSQVQGWSEAFF.

This chain joins TRBV20-1 and TRBJ2-7, with 8 positions matching TRBD1. CDR1 is DFQATT, CDR2 SNEGSKA, per germline (reference sequence). V gave up 1 base and J gave up 6 bases; unmatched junction bases: 11. The CDR3 is made up of 15 amino acids. CDR3 amino acids: CSARALQGARREQYF. DNA for the CDR3: TGCAGTGCTAGAGCCCTCCAGGGGGCGCGTCGCGAGCAGTACTTC.

About this clonotype: Germline is not matched at one junction end, which may reflect a read error. This chain uses TRBV4-2 with TRBJ2-1, with D possibly matching TRBD2 (5 bases). Germline values: CDR1 LGHNA, CDR2 YNFKEQ. This CDR3 region has 14 residues. The CDR3 bases are TGTGCCAACAGCCATCCCCCTAGCACCAATGAGCAGTTCTTC. Encoded protein: CANSHPPSTNEQFF.

Concerning this clonotype itself: Mismatch with germline at one junction end may stem from a read error. V and J are TRBV6-2 or TRBV6-3 and TRBJ2-3, with D uncertain. Germline CDR1 reads MNHEY; CDR2 reads SVGEGT. CDR3 length: 12 residues. CDR3 loop: CTSSRAGDTQYF. The DNA for the CDR3 is TGTACCAGCAGCCGAGCCGGGGATACGCAGTATTTT.

This clonotype was picked up many times. The CDR3 sequence: CASTEGGRNYGYTF. In nucleotides, the CDR3 is TGTGCCAGCACCGAAGGGGGGCGGAACTATGGCTACACCTTC. The chain employs TRBV7-2 and TRBJ1-2, with D tentatively TRBD1 (6 bases). The length of the CDR3 is 14 residues. CDR1 and CDR2 (germline): SGHTA, FQGNSA. V lost 7 bases and J 2 bases, leaving 14 bases between the germline ends.

The gene calls are TRBV5-1 and TRBJ2-3; tentative D call: TRBD1 (5 bases). Trimming pared 0 bases from V and 0 bases from J, leaving 8 bases between. The length of the CDR3 is 15 residues. Germline V gene sequence: CDR1 SGHRS, CDR2 YFSETQ. CDR3 loop: CASSLDHRSTDTQYF. Written as DNA, the CDR3 is TGCGCCAGCAGCTTGGATCACAGGAGCACAGATACGCAGTATTTT.

The V and J genes are TRBV28 and TRBJ2-6; a possible D gene is TRBD2 (6 bases). The CDR3 is made up of 20 amino acids. The V end was cut by 7 bases, the J end by 0 bases, with 25 bases between. The germline V gene has CDR1 MDHEN and CDR2 SYDVKM. CDR3 bases: TGTGCCAGCAAAGGCTTCCAGGGTTCTAGCGCAAGCTCTGGGGCCAACGTCCTGACTTTC. It translates to CASKGFQGSSASSGANVLTF.

The chain carries TRBV3-1 and TRBJ2-5, with TRBD1 as a possible D gene (6 bases). This CDR3 comprises 15 residues. Germline V lookup: CDR1 LGHDT, CDR2 YNNKEL (reference sequence). With 0 bases removed from V and 2 bases from J, the gap between germline ends came to 10 bases. The CDR3 is CASSQDSRGQETQYF. As DNA, the CDR3 is TGTGCCAGCAGCCAAGATTCCAGGGGACAAGAGACCCAGTACTTC.

The chain links TRBV6-2 or TRBV6-3 to TRBJ2-7, with unresolved D. The CDR3 loop spans 13 amino acids. V dropped 4 bases and J dropped 2 bases, with 9 bases sitting between them. Germline CDR1 MNHEY, CDR2 SVGEGT. The DNA of the CDR3 is TGTGCCAGCAGTTCACAAGCGACCTACGAGCAGTACTTC. Translating it yields CASSSQATYEQYF.

In its sample, this clonotype was seen once. The chain couples TRBV20-1 to TRBJ2-1; TRBD2 aligns across 9 bases. Germline V gene data show CDR1 as DFQATT and CDR2 as SNEGSKA (reference sequence). V shed 4 bases and J 2 bases; nucleotides not matched to a gene: 12. The CDR3 is 17 amino acids. In DNA form, the CDR3 reads TGCAGTGCTATGAAAGGGCGGGGGGGCGGTACCTACAATGAGCAGTTCTTC. Protein: CSAMKGRGGGTYNEQFF.

J is TRBJ2-7 and V is TRBV20-1; D is perhaps TRBD2 (6 bases). Germline CDR1 is DFQATT and CDR2 is SNEGSKA (reference sequence). V lost 1 base and J lost 7, with 23 bases in between. CDR3 size: 16 residues. CDR3: CSARAFRDSDDNEQYF. The CDR3 bases are TGCAGTGCTAGAGCCTTTAGGGACTCCGACGACAATGAGCAGTACTTC.

This clonotype showed up just a few times. The chain uses TRBV6-2 or TRBV6-3 and TRBJ1-2, with TRBD1 as a possible D gene (6 bases). V was shortened by 5 bases and J by 5 bases, with 18 bases between the two germline ends. This CDR3 has 15 amino acids. Germline values: CDR1 MNHEY, CDR2 SVGEGT. This CDR3 is CASSSTGRPVYGYTF. The CDR3 DNA reads TGTGCCAGCAGTAGTACAGGGCGCCCAGTGTATGGCTACACCTTC.

This clonotype occurred many times. The rearrangement uses TRBV10-2 and TRBJ2-7; 13 bases line up with TRBD2. Losses at the gene ends were 8 bases for V and 10 bases for J; bases not matched to a gene: 5. CDR1 is WSHSY, CDR2 SAAADI, per germline. The CDR3 contains 12 residues. The CDR3 nucleotides are TGCGCCAGCGGACTAGCGGGAGATACCCAGTACTTC. It yields the protein CASGLAGDTQYF.

The chain combines TRBV5-1 with TRBJ2-5; 7 positions agree with TRBD2. This CDR3 comprises 14 residues. The ends lost 2 bases at V and 5 bases at J; junction bases unmatched: 6. Germline loops: CDR1 SGHRS, CDR2 YFSETQ. CDR3 nucleotides: TGCGCCAGCAGCTTCGCGGGAGCTCGGGAGACCCAGTACTTC. Protein product: CASSFAGARETQYF.

This clonotype was seen ten or more times. This may be a read error, as it is one base from a much larger clone. The V and J genes are TRBV7-3 and TRBJ2-5; 8 bases line up with TRBD2. V gave up 7 bases and J gave up 11 bases; unmatched junction bases: 33. The V gene's germline CDR1 is SGHTA and CDR2 FQGTGA. This CDR3 is 20 amino acids long. CDR3 protein: CASNQIPGPKTSVSYNEQYF. DNA for the CDR3: TGTGCCAGCAACCAAATACCCGGGCCTAAGACTAGCGTCTCATACAATGAGCAGTACTTC.

This clonotype was detected a few times. The chain uses TRBV5-1 and TRBJ2-3, with a weak D call TRBD2 (5 bases). Trimming took off 4 bases at V and 4 bases at J, with 19 bases between the two ends. CDR3 length: 16 amino acids. Germline V gene data show CDR1 as SGHRS and CDR2 as YFSETQ. The CDR3 nucleotides are TGCGCCAGCAGCCCCCCATTGACGTCCGGGGCAGATACGCAGTATTTT. It encodes CASSPPLTSGADTQYF.

The genes are TRBV6-1 and TRBJ2-4, with 7 bases that match TRBD1. J was trimmed by 2 bases and V by 2 bases; bases with no gene match: 12. CDR3 length: 18 residues. CDR1 MNHNS and CDR2 SASEGT come from the germline V gene. The CDR3 reads CASSEWFDRVDTKNIQYF. CDR3 in DNA: TGTGCCAGCAGTGAATGGTTCGACAGGGTCGATACCAAAAACATTCAGTACTTC.

This clonotype has at least ten counts. This sequence joins TRBV7-6 and TRBJ1-3; D gene uncertain. Per germline, CDR1 SGHVS and CDR2 FNYEAQ. The germline V and J ends were trimmed by 6 bases and 4 bases, with 10 bases remaining between them. This CDR3 comprises 13 residues. The CDR3 sequence: CASSPGRGNTIYF. The DNA of the CDR3 is TGTGCCAGCAGTCCAGGACGGGGAAACACCATATATTTT.

This clonotype has only a few counts. The chain carries TRBV12-3 or TRBV12-4 and TRBJ2-5, with D unclear. Trimming took 7 bases from V and 3 from J, leaving 12 bases between them. CDR3 size: 13 residues. CDR3: CASTTWQEETQYF. The CDR3 DNA reads TGTGCCAGCACGACGTGGCAGGAAGAGACCCAGTACTTC.